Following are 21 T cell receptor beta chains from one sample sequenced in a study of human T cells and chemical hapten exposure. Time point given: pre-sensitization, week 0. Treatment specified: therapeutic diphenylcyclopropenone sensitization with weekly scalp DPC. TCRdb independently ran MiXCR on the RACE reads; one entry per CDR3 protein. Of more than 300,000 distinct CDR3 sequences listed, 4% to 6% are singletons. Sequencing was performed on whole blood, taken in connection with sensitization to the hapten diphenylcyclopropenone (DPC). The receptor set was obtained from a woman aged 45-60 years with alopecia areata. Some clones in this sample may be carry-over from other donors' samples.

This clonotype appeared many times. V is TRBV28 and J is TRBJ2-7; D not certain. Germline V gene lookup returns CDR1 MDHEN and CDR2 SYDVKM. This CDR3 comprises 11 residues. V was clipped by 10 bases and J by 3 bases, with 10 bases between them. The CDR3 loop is CATDKLYEQYF. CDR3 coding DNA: TGTGCCACCGACAAGCTCTACGAGCAGTACTTC. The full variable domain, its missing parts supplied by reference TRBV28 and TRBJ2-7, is DVKVTQSSRYLVKRTGEKVFLECVQDMDHENMFWYRQDPGLGLRLIYFSYDVKMKEKGDIPEGYSVSREKKERFSLILESASTNQTSMYLCATDKLYEQYFGPGTRLTVT.

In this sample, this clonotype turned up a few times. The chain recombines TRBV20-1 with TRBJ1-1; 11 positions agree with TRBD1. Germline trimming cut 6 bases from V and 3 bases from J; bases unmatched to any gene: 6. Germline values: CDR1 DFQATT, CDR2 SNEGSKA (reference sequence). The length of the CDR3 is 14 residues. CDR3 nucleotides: TGCAGTGCGGCGGACAGGGGGCAGTACACTGAAGCTTTCTTT. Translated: CSAADRGQYTEAFF.

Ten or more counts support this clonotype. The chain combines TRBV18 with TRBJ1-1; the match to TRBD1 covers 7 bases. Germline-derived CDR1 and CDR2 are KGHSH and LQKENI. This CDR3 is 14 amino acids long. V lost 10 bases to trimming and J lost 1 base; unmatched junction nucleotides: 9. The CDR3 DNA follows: TGTGCCAACAGAGCCACAGGGGCGAACACTGAAGCTTTCTTT. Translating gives CANRATGANTEAFF.

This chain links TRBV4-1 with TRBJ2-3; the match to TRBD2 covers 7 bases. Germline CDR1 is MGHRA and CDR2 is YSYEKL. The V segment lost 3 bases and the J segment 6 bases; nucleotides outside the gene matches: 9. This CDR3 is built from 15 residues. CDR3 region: CASSHAGTTTDTQYF. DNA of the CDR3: TGCGCCAGCAGCCATGCCGGGACTACCACGGATACGCAGTATTTT.

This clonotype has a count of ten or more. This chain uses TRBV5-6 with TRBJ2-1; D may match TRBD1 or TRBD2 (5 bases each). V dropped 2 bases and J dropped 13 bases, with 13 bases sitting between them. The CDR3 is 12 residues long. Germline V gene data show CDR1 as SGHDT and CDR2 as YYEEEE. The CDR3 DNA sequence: TGTGCCAGCAGCTTTGAATCAGGGACCCAGTTCTTC. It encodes CASSFESGTQFF.

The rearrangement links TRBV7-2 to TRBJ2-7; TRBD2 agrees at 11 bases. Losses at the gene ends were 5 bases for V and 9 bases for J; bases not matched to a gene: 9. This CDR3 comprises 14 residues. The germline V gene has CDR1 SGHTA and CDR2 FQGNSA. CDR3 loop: CASSPTSGMTVQYF. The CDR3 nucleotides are TGTGCCAGCAGCCCGACTAGCGGGATGACCGTGCAGTACTTC. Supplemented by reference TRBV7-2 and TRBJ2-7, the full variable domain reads GAGVSQSPSNKVTEKGKDVELRCDPISGHTALYWYRQSLGQGLEFLIYFQGNSAPDKSGLPSDRFSAERTGGSVSTLTIQRTQQEDSAVYLCASSPTSGMTVQYFGPGTRLTVT.

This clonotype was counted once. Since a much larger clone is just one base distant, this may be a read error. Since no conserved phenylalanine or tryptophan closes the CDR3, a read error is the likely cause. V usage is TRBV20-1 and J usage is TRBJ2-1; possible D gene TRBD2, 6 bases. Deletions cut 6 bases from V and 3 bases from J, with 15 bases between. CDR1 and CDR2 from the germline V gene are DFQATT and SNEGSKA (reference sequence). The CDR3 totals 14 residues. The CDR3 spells CSAKTGTRYNEQFL. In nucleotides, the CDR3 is TGCAGTGCCAAAACCGGGACTCGCTACAATGAGCAGTTCCTC.

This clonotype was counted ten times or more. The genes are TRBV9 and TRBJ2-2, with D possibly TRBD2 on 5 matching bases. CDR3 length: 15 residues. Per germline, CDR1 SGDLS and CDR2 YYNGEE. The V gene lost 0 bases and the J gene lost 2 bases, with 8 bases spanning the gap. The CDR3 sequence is CASSVDGLNTGELFF. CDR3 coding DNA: TGTGCCAGCAGCGTAGACGGACTTAACACCGGGGAGCTGTTTTTT.

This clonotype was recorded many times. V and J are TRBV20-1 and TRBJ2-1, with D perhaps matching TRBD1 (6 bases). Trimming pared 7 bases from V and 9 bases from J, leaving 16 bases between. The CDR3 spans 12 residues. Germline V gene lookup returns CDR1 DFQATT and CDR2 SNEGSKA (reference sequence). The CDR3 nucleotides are TGCAGTGTCCCTCTCAGGGGCACTGAGCAGTTCTTC. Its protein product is CSVPLRGTEQFF.

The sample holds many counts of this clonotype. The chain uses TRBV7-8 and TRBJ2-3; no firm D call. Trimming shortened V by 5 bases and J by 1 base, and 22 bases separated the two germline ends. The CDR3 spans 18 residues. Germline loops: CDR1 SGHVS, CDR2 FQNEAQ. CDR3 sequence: CASSLYLIPVNGTDTQYF. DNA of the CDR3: TGTGCCAGCAGCCTCTACTTAATCCCGGTCAACGGCACAGATACGCAGTATTTT.

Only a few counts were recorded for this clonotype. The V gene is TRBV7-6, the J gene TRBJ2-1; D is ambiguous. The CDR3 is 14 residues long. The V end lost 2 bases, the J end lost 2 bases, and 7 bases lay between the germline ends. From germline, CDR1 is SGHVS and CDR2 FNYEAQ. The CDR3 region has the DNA TGTGCCAGCAGCTTAAAAGGACCCTACAATGAGCAGTTCTTC. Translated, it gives CASSLKGPYNEQFF.

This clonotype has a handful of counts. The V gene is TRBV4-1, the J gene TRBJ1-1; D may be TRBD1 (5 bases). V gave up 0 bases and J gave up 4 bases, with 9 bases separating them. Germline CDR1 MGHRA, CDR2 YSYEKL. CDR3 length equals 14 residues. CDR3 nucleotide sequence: TGCGCCAGCAGCCAAGATACAACAGGCACTGAAGCTTTCTTT. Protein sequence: CASSQDTTGTEAFF.

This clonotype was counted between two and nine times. In DNA form, the CDR3 reads TGTGCCAGCAGCTTGGTTTCACTAGCGGGAGGCCTCTACGAGCAGTACTTC. The encoded protein is CASSLVSLAGGLYEQYF. The chain combines TRBV5-4 with TRBJ2-7; 12 bases match TRBD2. The CDR3 has 17 amino acids. The V gene's germline CDR1 is SGHNT and CDR2 YYREEE (reference sequence). Trimming took 0 bases from V and 3 from J; bases not matched to a gene: 7.

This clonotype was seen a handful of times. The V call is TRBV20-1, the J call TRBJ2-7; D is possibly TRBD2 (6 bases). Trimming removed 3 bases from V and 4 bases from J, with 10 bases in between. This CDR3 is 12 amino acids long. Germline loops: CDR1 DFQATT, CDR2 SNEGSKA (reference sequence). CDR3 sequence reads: CSASGSQYEQYF. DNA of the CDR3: TGCAGTGCTAGCGGGAGTCAGTACGAGCAGTACTTC.

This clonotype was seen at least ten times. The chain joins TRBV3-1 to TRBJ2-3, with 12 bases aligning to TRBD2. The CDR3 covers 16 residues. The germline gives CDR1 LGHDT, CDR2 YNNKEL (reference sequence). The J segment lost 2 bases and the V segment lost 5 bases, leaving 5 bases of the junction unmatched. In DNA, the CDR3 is TGTGCCAGCAGCGCCACTAGCGGGGGGACCACAGATACGCAGTATTTT. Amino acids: CASSATSGGTTDTQYF.

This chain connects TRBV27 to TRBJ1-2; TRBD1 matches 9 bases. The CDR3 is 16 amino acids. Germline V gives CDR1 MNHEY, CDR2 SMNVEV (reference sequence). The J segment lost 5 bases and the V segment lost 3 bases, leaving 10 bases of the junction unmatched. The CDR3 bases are TGTGCCAGCAGTTTTGGCATCACAGGGGGCTTTTATGGCTACACCTTC. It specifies CASSFGITGGFYGYTF.

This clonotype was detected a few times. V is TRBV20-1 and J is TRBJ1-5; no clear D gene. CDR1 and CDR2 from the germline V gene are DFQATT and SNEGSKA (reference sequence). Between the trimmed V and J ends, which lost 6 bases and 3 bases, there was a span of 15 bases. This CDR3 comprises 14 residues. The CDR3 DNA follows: TGCAGTGCCTCCTACCCCCTACCCAATCAGCCCCAGCATTTT. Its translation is CSASYPLPNQPQHF.

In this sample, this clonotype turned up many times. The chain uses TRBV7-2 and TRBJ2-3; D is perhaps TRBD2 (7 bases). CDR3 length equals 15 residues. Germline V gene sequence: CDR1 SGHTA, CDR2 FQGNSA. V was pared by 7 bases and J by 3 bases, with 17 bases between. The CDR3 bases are TGTGCCAGCACCCCTAGCGGTAGGGGGACAGATACGCAGTATTTT. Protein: CASTPSGRGTDTQYF.

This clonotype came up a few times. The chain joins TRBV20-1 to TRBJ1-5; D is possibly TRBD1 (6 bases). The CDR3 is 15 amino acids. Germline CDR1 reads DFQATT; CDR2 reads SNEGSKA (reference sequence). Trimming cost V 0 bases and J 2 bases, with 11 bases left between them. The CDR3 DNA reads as TGCAGTGCTAGAGAAGGGACAACCGGCAATCAGCCCCAGCATTTT. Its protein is CSAREGTTGNQPQHF.

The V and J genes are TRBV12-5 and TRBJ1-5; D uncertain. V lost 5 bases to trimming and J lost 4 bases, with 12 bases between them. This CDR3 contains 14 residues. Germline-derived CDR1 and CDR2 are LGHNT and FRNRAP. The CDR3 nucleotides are TGTGCTAGTGGTCCCCAAGGGATTAATCAGCCCCAGCATTTT. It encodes CASGPQGINQPQHF.

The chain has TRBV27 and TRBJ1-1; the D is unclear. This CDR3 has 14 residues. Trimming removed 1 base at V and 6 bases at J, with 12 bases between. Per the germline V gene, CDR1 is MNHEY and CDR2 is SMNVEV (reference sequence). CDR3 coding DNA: TGTGCCAGCAGTTTATTCCTAGGTGGGTCTGAAGCTTTCTTT. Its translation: CASSLFLGGSEAFF.